Here is one TCR beta chain with its context. The antigen is undetermined. In germline, CDR1 is MNHEY, CDR2 SVGAGI. Trimming shortened V by 6 bases and J by 2 bases, and 11 bases separated the two germline ends. The CDR3 loop spans 14 amino acids. The PCR had 60 Vbeta and 13 Jbeta primers. Libraries were prepared by immunoSEQ multiplex PCR; TCRdb keeps only in-frame clonotypes and omits some of them. Among approximately 93,000 clones listed, roughly 83% were seen once. The data derive from a study of cytomegalovirus exposure and HLA in healthy donors. Whole-study findings and limits: Researchers reported that a few CMV-associated chains were confirmed in vitro as CMV antigen-specific. Prediction of most subjects' HLA-A and HLA-B alleles by TCR beta sequences was reportedly accurate. A reported reduction in N-insertions relative to the approximately 670-donor mean was seen in an Asian-associated ancestry cluster in a later analysis. Owing to their indistinguishability, certain V segments, notably TRBV6-2 and TRBV6-3, were excluded.

This TCR came from a male donor in good health and CMV-seropositive. The chain is built from TRBV6-5 and TRBJ1-3; the D gene is possibly TRBD1 (6 bases). Material for sequencing was PBMCs. The chain's CDR3 is CASRSEGAGNTIYF. The DNA of the CDR3 is TGTGCCAGCAGGAGTGAGGGGGCTGGAAACACCATATATTTT.